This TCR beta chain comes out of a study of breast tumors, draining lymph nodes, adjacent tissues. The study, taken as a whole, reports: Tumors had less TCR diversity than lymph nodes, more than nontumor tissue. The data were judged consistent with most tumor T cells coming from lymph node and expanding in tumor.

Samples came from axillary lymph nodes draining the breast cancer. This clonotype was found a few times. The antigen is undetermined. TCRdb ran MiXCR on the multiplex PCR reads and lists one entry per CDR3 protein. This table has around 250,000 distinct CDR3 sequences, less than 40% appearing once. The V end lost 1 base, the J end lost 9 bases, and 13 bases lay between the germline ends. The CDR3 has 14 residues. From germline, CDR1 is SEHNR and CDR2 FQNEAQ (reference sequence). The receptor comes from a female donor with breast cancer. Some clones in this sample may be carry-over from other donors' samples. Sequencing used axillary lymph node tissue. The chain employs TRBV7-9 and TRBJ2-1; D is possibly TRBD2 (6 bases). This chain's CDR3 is CASSLVRGKGEQFF. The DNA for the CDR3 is TGTGCCAGCAGCTTAGTACGGGGGAAAGGTGAGCAGTTCTTC.